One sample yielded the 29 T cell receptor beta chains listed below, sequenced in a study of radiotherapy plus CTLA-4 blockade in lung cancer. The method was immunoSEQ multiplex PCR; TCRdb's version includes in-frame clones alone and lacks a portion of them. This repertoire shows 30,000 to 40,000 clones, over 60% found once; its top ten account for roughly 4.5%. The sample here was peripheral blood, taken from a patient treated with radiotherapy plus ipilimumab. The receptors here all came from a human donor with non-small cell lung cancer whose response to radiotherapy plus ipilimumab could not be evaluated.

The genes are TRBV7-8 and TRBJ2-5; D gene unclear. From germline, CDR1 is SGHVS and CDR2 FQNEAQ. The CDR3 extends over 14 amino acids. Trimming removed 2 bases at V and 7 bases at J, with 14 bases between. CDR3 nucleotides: TGTGCCAGCAGCTTAATGGGCAGTTTGCGGACCCAGTACTTC. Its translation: CASSLMGSLRTQYF.

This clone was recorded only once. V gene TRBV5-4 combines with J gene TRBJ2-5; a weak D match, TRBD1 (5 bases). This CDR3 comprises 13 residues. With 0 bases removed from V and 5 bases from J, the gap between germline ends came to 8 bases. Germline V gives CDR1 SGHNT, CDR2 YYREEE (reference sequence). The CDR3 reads CASSLARDETQYF. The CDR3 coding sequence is TGTGCCAGCAGCTTGGCCAGGGATGAGACCCAGTACTTC.

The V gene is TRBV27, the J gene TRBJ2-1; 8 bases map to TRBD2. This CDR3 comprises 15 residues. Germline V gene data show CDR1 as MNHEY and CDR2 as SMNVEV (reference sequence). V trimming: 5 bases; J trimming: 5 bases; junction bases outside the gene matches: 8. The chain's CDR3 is CASSPSGLEDNEQFF. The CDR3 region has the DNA TGTGCCAGCAGTCCTTCGGGACTAGAGGACAATGAGCAGTTCTTC.

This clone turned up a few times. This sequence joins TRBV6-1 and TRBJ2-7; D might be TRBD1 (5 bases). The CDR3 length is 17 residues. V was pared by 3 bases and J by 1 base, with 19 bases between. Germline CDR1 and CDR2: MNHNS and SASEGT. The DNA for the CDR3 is TGTGCCAGCAGTGATTCTAGGCTGTTGAAGGGGTCCTACGAGCAGTACTTC. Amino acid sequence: CASSDSRLLKGSYEQYF.

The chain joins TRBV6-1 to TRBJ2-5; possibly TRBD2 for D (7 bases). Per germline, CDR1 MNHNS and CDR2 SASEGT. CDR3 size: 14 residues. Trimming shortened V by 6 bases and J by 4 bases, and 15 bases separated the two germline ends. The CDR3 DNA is TGTGCCAGCAGGGATACGGGGGGCGGAGAGACCCAGTACTTC. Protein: CASRDTGGGETQYF.

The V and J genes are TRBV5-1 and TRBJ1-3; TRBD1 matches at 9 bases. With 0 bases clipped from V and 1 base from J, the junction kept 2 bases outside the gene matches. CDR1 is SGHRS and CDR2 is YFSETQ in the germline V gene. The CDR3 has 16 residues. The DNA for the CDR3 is TGCGCCAGCAGCTTGGGACAGGGGGTATCTGGAAACACCATATATTTT. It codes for CASSLGQGVSGNTIYF.

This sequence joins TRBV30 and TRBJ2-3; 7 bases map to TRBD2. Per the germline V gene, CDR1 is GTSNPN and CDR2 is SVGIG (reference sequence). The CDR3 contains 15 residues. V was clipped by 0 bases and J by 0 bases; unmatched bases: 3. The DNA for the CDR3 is TGTGCCTGGAGTGTTGCGGGAGCTAGCACAGATACGCAGTATTTT. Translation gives CAWSVAGASTDTQYF.

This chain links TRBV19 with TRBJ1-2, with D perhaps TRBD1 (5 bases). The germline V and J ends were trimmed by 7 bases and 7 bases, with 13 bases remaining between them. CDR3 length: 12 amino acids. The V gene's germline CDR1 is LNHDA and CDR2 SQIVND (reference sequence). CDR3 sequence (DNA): TGTGCCAGTACGGGGGGTCGAAGTGGCTACACCTTC. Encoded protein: CASTGGRSGYTF.

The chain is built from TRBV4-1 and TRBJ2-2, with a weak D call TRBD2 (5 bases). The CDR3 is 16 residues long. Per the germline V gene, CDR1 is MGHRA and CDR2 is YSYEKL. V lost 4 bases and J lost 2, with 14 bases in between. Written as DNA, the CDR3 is TGCGCCAGCAGCCCCCTGGCTAGCCTAAACACCGGGGAGCTGTTTTTT. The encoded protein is CASSPLASLNTGELFF.

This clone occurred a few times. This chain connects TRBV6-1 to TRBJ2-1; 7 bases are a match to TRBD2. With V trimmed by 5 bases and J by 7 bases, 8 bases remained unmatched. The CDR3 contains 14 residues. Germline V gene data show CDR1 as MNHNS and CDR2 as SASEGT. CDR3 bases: TGTGCCAGCAGTCTTCAAACTAGCGTGAATGAGCAGTTCTTC. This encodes CASSLQTSVNEQFF.

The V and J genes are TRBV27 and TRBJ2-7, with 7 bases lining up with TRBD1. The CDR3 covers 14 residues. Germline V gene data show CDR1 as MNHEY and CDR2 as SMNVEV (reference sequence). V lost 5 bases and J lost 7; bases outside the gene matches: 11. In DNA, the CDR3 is TGTGCCAGCAGTGAGACGACAGGGTGGGGGGAGCAGTACTTC. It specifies CASSETTGWGEQYF.

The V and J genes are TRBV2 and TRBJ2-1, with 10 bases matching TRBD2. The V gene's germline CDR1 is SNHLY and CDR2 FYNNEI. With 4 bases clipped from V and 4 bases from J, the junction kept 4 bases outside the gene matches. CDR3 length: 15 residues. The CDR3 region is CASSAGTSDYNEQFF. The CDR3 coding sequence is TGTGCCAGCAGTGCCGGGACTAGCGATTACAATGAGCAGTTCTTC.

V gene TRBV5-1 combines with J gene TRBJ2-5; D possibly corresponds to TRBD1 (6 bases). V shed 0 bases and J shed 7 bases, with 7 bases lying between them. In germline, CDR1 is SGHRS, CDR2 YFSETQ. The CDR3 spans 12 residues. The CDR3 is CASSLGQVTQYF. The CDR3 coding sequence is TGCGCCAGCAGCTTGGGACAGGTGACCCAGTACTTC.

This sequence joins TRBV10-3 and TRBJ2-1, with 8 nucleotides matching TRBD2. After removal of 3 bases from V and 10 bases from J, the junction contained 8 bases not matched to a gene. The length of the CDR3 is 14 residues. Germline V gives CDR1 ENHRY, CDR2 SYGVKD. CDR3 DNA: TGTGCCATCAGTGAAAGGACTAGCTATGGGGAGCAGTTCTTC. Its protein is CAISERTSYGEQFF.

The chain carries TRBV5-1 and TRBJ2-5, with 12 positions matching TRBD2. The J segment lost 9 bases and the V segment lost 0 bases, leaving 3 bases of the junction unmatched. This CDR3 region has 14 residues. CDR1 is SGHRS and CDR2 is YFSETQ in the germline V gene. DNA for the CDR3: TGCGCCAGCAGCTTGGGGACTAGCGGGGAGGCCCAGTACTTC. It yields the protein CASSLGTSGEAQYF.

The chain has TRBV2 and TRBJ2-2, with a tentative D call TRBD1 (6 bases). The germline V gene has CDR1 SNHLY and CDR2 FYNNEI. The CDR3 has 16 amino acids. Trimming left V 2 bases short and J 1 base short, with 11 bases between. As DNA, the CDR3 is TGTGCCAGCAGTGAACTAGGGGGTGGGAACACCGGGGAGCTGTTTTTT. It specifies CASSELGGGNTGELFF.

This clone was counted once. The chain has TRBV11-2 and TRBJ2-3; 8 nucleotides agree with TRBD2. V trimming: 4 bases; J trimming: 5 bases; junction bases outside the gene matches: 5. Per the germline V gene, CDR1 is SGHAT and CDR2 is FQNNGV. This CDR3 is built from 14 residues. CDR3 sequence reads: CASSWRGAGDTQYF. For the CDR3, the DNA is TGTGCCAGCAGCTGGCGGGGGGCCGGAGATACGCAGTATTTT.

The CDR3 DNA sequence: TGTGCCAGCAGCTCCGGTAGGGGGAGGGAGTTCTTC. It codes for CASSSGRGREFF. V usage is TRBV5-5 and J usage is TRBJ2-1; a possible D gene is TRBD2 (7 bases). The CDR3 loop spans 12 amino acids. V lost 3 bases and J 14 bases, leaving 15 bases between the germline ends. Germline CDR1 and CDR2: SGHKS and YYEKEE (reference sequence).

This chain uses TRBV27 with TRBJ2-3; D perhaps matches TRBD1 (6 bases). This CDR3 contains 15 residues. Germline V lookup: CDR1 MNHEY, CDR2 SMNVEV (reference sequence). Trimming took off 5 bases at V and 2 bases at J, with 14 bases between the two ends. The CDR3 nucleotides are TGTGCCAGCAGTAATCACAGGGTTCCCACAGATACGCAGTATTTT. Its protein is CASSNHRVPTDTQYF.

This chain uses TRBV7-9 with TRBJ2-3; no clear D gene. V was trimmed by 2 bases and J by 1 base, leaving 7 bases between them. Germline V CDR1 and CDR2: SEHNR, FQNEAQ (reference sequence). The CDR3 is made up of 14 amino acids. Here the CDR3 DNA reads TGTGCCAGCAGCTTAAGCCCGGGCACAGATACGCAGTATTTT. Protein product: CASSLSPGTDTQYF.

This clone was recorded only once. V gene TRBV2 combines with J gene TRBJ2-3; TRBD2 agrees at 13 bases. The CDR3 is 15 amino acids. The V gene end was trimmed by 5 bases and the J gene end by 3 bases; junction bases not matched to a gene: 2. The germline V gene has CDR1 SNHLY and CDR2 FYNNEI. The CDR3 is CASSKTSGRTDTQYF. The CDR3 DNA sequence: TGTGCCAGCAGTAAGACTAGCGGGAGGACAGATACGCAGTATTTT.

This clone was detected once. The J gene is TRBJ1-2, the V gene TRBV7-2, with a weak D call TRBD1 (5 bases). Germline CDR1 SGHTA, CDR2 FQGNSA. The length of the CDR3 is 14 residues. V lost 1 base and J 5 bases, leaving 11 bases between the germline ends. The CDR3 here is CASSLGVGVYGYTF. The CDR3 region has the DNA TGTGCCAGCAGCTTAGGGGTAGGGGTATATGGCTACACCTTC.

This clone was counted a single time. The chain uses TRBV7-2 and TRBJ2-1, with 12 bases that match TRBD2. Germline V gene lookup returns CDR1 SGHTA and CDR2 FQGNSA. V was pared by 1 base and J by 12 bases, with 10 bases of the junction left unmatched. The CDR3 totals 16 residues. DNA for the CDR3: TGTGCCAGCAGCTTAGGGCTAGCGGGAGGGCGGAGGGTGCAGTTCTTC. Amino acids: CASSLGLAGGRRVQFF.

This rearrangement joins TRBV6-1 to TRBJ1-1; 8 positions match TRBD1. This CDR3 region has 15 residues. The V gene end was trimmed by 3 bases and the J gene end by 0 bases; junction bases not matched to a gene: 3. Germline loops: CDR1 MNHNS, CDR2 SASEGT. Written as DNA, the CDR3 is TGTGCCAGCAGTGATGGGACAGGAGTGAACACTGAAGCTTTCTTT. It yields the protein CASSDGTGVNTEAFF.

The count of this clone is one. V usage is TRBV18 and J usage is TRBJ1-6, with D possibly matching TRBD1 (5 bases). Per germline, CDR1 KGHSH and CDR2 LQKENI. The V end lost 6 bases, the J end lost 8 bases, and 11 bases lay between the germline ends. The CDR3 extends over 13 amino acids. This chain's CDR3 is CASSSGGDSPLHF. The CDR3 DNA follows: TGTGCCAGCTCGTCCGGAGGGGATTCACCCCTCCACTTT.

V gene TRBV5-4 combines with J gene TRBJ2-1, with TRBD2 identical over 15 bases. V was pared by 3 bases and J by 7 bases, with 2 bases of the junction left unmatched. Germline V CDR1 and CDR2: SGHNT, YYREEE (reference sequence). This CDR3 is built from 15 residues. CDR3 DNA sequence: TGTGCCAGCAGCTACGGGACTAGCGGGAGGAATGAGCAGTTCTTC. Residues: CASSYGTSGRNEQFF.

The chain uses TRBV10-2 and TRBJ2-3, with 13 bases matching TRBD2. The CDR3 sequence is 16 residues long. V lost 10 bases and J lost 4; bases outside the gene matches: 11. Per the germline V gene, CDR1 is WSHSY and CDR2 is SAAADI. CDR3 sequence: CAITSGRAGGPDTQYF. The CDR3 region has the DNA TGCGCCATAACTAGCGGGAGGGCCGGGGGCCCAGATACGCAGTATTTT.

The CDR3 nucleotides read TGTGCCAGCAGACCTGGTTACTCCTCCTACGAGCAGTACTTC. This encodes CASRPGYSSYEQYF. The chain is built from TRBV28 and TRBJ2-7; no reliable D call. The CDR3 sequence is 14 residues long. Trimming removed 6 bases at V and 0 bases at J, with 12 bases between. CDR1 and CDR2 (germline): MDHEN, SYDVKM.

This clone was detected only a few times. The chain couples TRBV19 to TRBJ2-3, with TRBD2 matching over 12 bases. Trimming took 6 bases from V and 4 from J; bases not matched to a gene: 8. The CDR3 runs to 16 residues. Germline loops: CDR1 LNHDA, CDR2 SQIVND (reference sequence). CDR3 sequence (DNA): TGTGCCAGTAGGGAGATGACTAGCGGGAGCGCAGATACGCAGTATTTT. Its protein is CASREMTSGSADTQYF.